Shown below are 24 T cell receptor gamma chains from a single sample sequenced in a study of Vδ1+ human thymocytes. Whole-study findings and limits: Highly polyclonal TRG and TRD repertoires with Gaussian CDR3 length distributions appeared in thymus.

Sequences come from RNA converted to cDNA by reverse transcription. CDR3 amplicons came from multiplex PCR with pooled V-gene forward and constant-region reverse primers. TCRdb ran CATT on the multiplex PCR reads. The repertoire holds roughly 30,000 gamma-chain clones, with 15% to 25% as singletons. Antigens of these TCRs are unknown. The sample consisted of Vdelta1+ gamma-delta thymocytes from the thymus. The subset is: FACS-sorted CD3+ TCRalphabeta- TCRVdelta1+ TCRVdelta2- thymocytes. Receptor source: a boy under two years old who had congenital heart surgery.

V usage is TRGV5 and J usage is TRGJ1 or TRGJ2. The CDR3 spans 14 residues. V shed 0 bases, J shed 5 bases, and the junction held 7 bases outside the gene matches. The germline CDR1 and CDR2 sequences are VINAFY and YDVSNSKD. The CDR3 protein is CATWDRLRNYKKLF. The CDR3 DNA reads TGTGCCACCTGGGACAGGCTCCGGAATTATAAGAAACTCTTT.

The chain employs TRGV9 and TRGJ1 or TRGJ2. The ends lost 0 bases at V and 15 bases at J; junction bases unmatched: 11. Germline values: CDR1 GITISATS, CDR2 ISYDGTV (reference sequence). The CDR3 runs to 12 residues. CDR3 region: CALWEVLRSILF. For the CDR3, the DNA is TGTGCCTTGTGGGAGGTGTTAAGGTCCATACTCTTT.

This rearrangement joins TRGV3 to TRGJ1 or TRGJ2. This CDR3 comprises 14 residues. J gave up 7 bases and V 3 bases, and 12 bases lay outside the gene matches. Germline V lookup: CDR1 VTNTFY, CDR2 YDVSTARD (reference sequence). This CDR3 reads CATWDPTWGYKKLF. The CDR3 bases are TGTGCCACCTGGGACCCCACGTGGGGGTATAAGAAACTCTTT.

This clone was observed a few times. Mismatch with germline at one junction end may stem from a read error. The V gene is TRGV8, the J gene TRGJ1 or TRGJ2. The CDR3 runs 13 residues. CDR1 and CDR2 from the germline V gene are VENAVY and YDSYNSRV. The CDR3 spells CAAWDRHYYKKLF. CDR3 nucleotides: TGTGCCGCCTGGGATAGGCACTATTATAAGAAACTCTTT.

The rearrangement links TRGV3 to TRGJP2. The CDR3 sequence is 15 residues long. After removal of 1 base from V and 0 bases from J, the junction contained 2 bases not matched to a gene. Germline values: CDR1 VTNTFY, CDR2 YDVSTARD (reference sequence). Here the CDR3 reads CATWDRNSSDWIKTF. Written as DNA, the CDR3 is TGTGCCACCTGGGACAGAAATAGTAGTGATTGGATCAAGACGTTT.

This clone was counted only a few times. A much larger clone lies a single base off, so this may be a read error. J is TRGJ1 or TRGJ2 and V is TRGV5. In germline, CDR1 is VINAFY, CDR2 YDVSNSKD. V shed 0 bases, J shed 8 bases, and the junction held 7 bases outside the gene matches. The CDR3 is made up of 13 amino acids. In DNA, the CDR3 is TGTGCCACCTGGGACAGGCGTGGTCATAAGAAACTCTTT. Translation: CATWDRRGHKKLF.

On this clone itself: This could be a read error, since a much larger clone is one nucleotide away. The chain combines TRGV9 with TRGJ1 or TRGJ2. CDR3 length equals 12 residues. CDR1 and CDR2 (germline): GITISATS, ISYDGTV (reference sequence). The V segment lost 5 bases and the J segment 3 bases; nucleotides outside the gene matches: 4. CDR3 region: CALWVPYYKKLF. CDR3 DNA sequence: TGTGCCTTGTGGGTGCCTTATTATAAGAAACTCTTT.

The V gene is TRGV9, the J gene TRGJ1 or TRGJ2. V lost 9 bases to trimming and J lost 15 bases; unmatched junction nucleotides: 11. Per the germline V gene, CDR1 is GITISATS and CDR2 is ISYDGTV (reference sequence). There are 9 residues in the CDR3. For the CDR3, the DNA is TGTGCCTTGGGCGAGGAGAGACTCTTT. It specifies CALGEERLF.

The table lists this clone with a few counts. The chain is built from TRGV5 and TRGJ1 or TRGJ2. The CDR3 contains 14 residues. The V and J ends lost 0 bases and 2 bases, in that order; junction bases with no gene match: 4. The germline V gene encodes CDR1 VINAFY and CDR2 YDVSNSKD. CDR3 sequence reads: CATWDRLDYYKKLF. The CDR3 DNA reads TGTGCCACCTGGGACAGGCTAGATTATTATAAGAAACTCTTT.

This chain links TRGV4 with TRGJ1 or TRGJ2. Germline trimming cut 0 bases from V and 12 bases from J; bases unmatched to any gene: 5. The CDR3 is 11 residues long. In germline, CDR1 is EGSTGY, CDR2 YDSYTSSV. The CDR3 bases are TGTGCCACCTGGGATGGGCATGCGAAACTCTTT. It translates to CATWDGHAKLF.

The chain is built from TRGV8 and TRGJP2. The CDR3 extends over 9 amino acids. The trim removed 9 bases at V and 11 bases at J, leaving 3 bases unmatched. Per germline, CDR1 VENAVY and CDR2 YDSYNSRV. CDR3: CATRWIKTF. CDR3 DNA sequence: TGTGCCACCCGATGGATCAAGACGTTT.

This clone was picked up a small number of times. The same CDR3 arises from other DNA sequences in this sample as well. The chain combines TRGV3 with TRGJ1 or TRGJ2. The CDR3 extends over 13 amino acids. The germline V gene has CDR1 VTNTFY and CDR2 YDVSTARD (reference sequence). Trimming cost V 0 bases and J 7 bases; bases outside gene matches: 6. The CDR3 coding sequence is TGTGCCACCTGGGACAGGGGTCGGTATAAGAAACTCTTT. Translation gives CATWDRGRYKKLF.

This chain links TRGV3 with TRGJ1 or TRGJ2. V shed 0 bases and J 3 bases; nucleotides not matched to a gene: 5. Germline V gives CDR1 VTNTFY, CDR2 YDVSTARD (reference sequence). This CDR3 is built from 14 residues. The CDR3 sequence is CATWDRPIYYKKLF. The CDR3 nucleotides read TGTGCCACCTGGGACAGGCCTATTTATTATAAGAAACTCTTT.

Regarding this clone: Within the sample, other DNA sequences also encode this same CDR3. This chain joins TRGV9 and TRGJ1 or TRGJ2. CDR3 length equals 14 residues. Trimming at V came to 2 bases and at J to 0 bases, leaving 4 bases not matched to a gene. Germline CDR1 and CDR2: GITISATS and ISYDGTV (reference sequence). The CDR3 nucleotides read TGTGCCTTGTGGGAGGCACCGAATTATTATAAGAAACTCTTT. Encoded protein: CALWEAPNYYKKLF.

The J gene is TRGJ1 or TRGJ2, the V gene TRGV5. The CDR3 length is 14 residues. J lost 3 bases, V lost 1 base, and 6 bases had no gene match. Germline CDR1 reads VINAFY; CDR2 reads YDVSNSKD. The CDR3 reads CATWDSRRYYKKLF. CDR3 nucleotides: TGTGCCACCTGGGACAGTCGGCGTTATTATAAGAAACTCTTT.

This clone was seen only a few times. This chain links TRGV9 with TRGJ1 or TRGJ2. The junction had 8 bases not matched to a gene; V was cut back by 3 bases and J by 12 bases. Germline assignment: CDR1 GITISATS and CDR2 ISYDGTV (reference sequence). The CDR3 covers 11 residues. The CDR3 region has the DNA TGTGCCTTGTGGGAGATACCTGTGAAACTCTTT. Translated, it gives CALWEIPVKLF.

This clone occurred a few times. V is TRGV4 and J is TRGJP2. The CDR3 loop spans 13 amino acids. Germline loops: CDR1 EGSTGY, CDR2 YDSYTSSV. J gave up 11 bases and V 4 bases, and 10 bases lay outside the gene matches. CDR3 in amino acids: CATWDTRRWIKTF. The CDR3 nucleotides are TGTGCCACCTGGGACACCCGAAGGTGGATCAAGACGTTT.

This clone was observed once. The gene calls are TRGV9 and TRGJ1 or TRGJ2. V shed 9 bases and J 8 bases; nucleotides not matched to a gene: 4. Germline CDR1 reads GITISATS; CDR2 reads ISYDGTV (reference sequence). The CDR3 has 9 residues. The CDR3 loop reads CALADKKLF. The CDR3 bases are TGTGCCTTGGCGGATAAGAAACTCTTT.

V and J are TRGV2 and TRGJ1 or TRGJ2. In germline, CDR1 is EGSNGY, CDR2 YDSYNSKV. The length of the CDR3 is 12 residues. Unmatched junction bases numbered 8, after V lost 6 bases and J lost 6 bases. CDR3 residues: CATWSNLYKKLF. CDR3 DNA sequence: TGTGCCACCTGGTCCAACCTTTATAAGAAACTCTTT.

The chain employs TRGV5 and TRGJP1. The J segment lost 4 bases and the V segment lost 0 bases, leaving 8 bases of the junction unmatched. The length of the CDR3 is 16 residues. Germline V gene data show CDR1 as VINAFY and CDR2 as YDVSNSKD. The CDR3 protein is CATWDRGSGTGWFKIF. CDR3 DNA sequence: TGTGCCACCTGGGACAGGGGATCAGGCACTGGTTGGTTCAAGATATTT.

In the case of this clone: The same CDR3 arises from other DNA sequences in this sample as well. V usage is TRGV5 and J usage is TRGJ1 or TRGJ2. Per germline, CDR1 VINAFY and CDR2 YDVSNSKD. The V gene end was trimmed by 3 bases and the J gene end by 6 bases; junction bases not matched to a gene: 2. This CDR3 contains 11 residues. The CDR3 loop is CATWDLYKKLF. The CDR3 bases are TGTGCCACCTGGGACCTTTATAAGAAACTCTTT.

This clone occurred a few times. The V and J genes are TRGV2 and TRGJ1 or TRGJ2. The CDR3 runs to 13 residues. J lost 6 bases, V lost 4 bases, and 9 bases had no gene match. CDR1 is EGSNGY and CDR2 is YDSYNSKV in the germline V gene. DNA of the CDR3: TGTGCCACCTGGGATGAATCTTTTTATAAGAAACTCTTT. Protein: CATWDESFYKKLF.

The chain has TRGV9 and TRGJ1 or TRGJ2. With 8 bases clipped from V and 9 bases from J, the junction kept 7 bases outside the gene matches. This CDR3 contains 10 residues. Germline V gene sequence: CDR1 GITISATS, CDR2 ISYDGTV (reference sequence). The CDR3 DNA sequence: TGTGCCTTGTTTTTCCTTAAGAAACTCTTT. Its translation: CALFFLKKLF.

The chain combines TRGV2 with TRGJ1 or TRGJ2. J gave up 11 bases and V 0 bases, and 7 bases lay outside the gene matches. CDR3 size: 12 residues. CDR1 and CDR2 from the germline V gene are EGSNGY and YDSYNSKV. The CDR3 loop reads CATWDGRSQKLF. CDR3 nucleotides: TGTGCCACCTGGGACGGGCGGAGTCAGAAACTCTTT.